This T cell receptor beta chain was documented in a study of blood T cell repertoires in COVID-19. Libraries were prepared by immunoSEQ multiplex PCR; TCRdb keeps only in-frame clonotypes and omits some of them. The data hold about 61,000 clones, with approximately 80% observed a single time. CDR3 length: 11 residues. Germline lookup yields CDR1 LNHDA and CDR2 SQIVND (reference sequence). V lost 6 bases to trimming and J lost 4 bases, with 6 bases between them. The chain joins TRBV19 to TRBJ1-2, with D unclear. The TCR sequence derives from a man aged 80 or over with active or convalescent COVID-19. The sample was peripheral blood. CDR3 coding DNA: TGTGCCAGTAGGAGGTTCTATGGCTACACCTTC. It encodes CASRRFYGYTF.